The 14 T cell receptor beta chains given below trace back to one sample, sequenced in a study of early stage breast cancer tumors. The repertoire was sequenced with immunoSEQ multiplex PCR; TCRdb's copy has only in-frame clones and lacks some. The sample shows 25,000 to 35,000 clones, roughly three fifths of them seen only once. The sample consisted of breast tumor tissue. These receptor sequences come from a person aged 45-65 years with breast cancer.

This chain uses TRBV18 with TRBJ2-2; 8 bases match TRBD2. Germline CDR1 and CDR2: KGHSH and LQKENI. This CDR3 has 17 amino acids. The ends lost 3 bases at V and 4 bases at J; junction bases unmatched: 10. CDR3 bases: TGTGCCAGCTCACCCGGTCACGGCGGGAGGATCACCGGGGAGCTGTTTTTT. Amino acids: CASSPGHGGRITGELFF. The full variable domain, its missing parts supplied by reference TRBV18 and TRBJ2-2, is NAGVMQNPRHLVRRRGQEARLRCSPMKGHSHVYWYRQLPEEGLKFMVYLQKENIIDESGMPKERFSAEFPKEGPSILRIQQVVRGDSAAYFCASSPGHGGRITGELFFGEGSRLTVL.

J is TRBJ2-7 and V is TRBV4-1, with D uncertain. The CDR3 length is 14 residues. Trimming left V 0 bases short and J 3 bases short, with 9 bases between. Germline CDR1 MGHRA, CDR2 YSYEKL. This chain's CDR3 is CASSQDAAGYEQYF. The CDR3 nucleotides are TGCGCCAGCAGCCAAGACGCGGCAGGCTACGAGCAGTACTTC.

The chain links TRBV30 to TRBJ1-2; D gene unclear. The CDR3 is 15 amino acids. Germline CDR1 reads GTSNPN; CDR2 reads SVGIG (reference sequence). The V and J ends lost 2 bases and 3 bases respectively, with 16 bases between them. The CDR3 reads CAWSTPRSSYYGYTF. The DNA of the CDR3 is TGTGCCTGGAGTACCCCGCGGTCGAGTTACTATGGCTACACCTTC.

Only one count was recorded for this clone. The CDR3 coding sequence is TGTGCCAGCAGCTGGGGACAGGGGAACGGCTACGAGCAGTACTTC. Protein product: CASSWGQGNGYEQYF. This rearrangement joins TRBV11-2 to TRBJ2-7, with 10 bases aligning to TRBD1. This CDR3 contains 15 residues. Losses at the gene ends were 4 bases for V and 3 bases for J; bases not matched to a gene: 6. Germline loops: CDR1 SGHAT, CDR2 FQNNGV.

The genes are TRBV5-6 and TRBJ2-3; TRBD2 matches at 8 bases. The CDR3 is made up of 15 amino acids. Germline CDR1 SGHDT, CDR2 YYEEEE. With 1 base clipped from V and 4 bases from J, the junction kept 5 bases outside the gene matches. CDR3 DNA sequence: TGTGCCAGCAGCTTGCCTGCGGGAGGTGCAGATACGCAGTATTTT. It yields the protein CASSLPAGGADTQYF.

This clone rates as medium-sized. This chain uses TRBV14 with TRBJ2-3; no definite D call. V shed 1 base and J shed 1 base, with 9 bases lying between them. Germline lookup yields CDR1 SGHDN and CDR2 FVKESK. The CDR3 is made up of 15 amino acids. CDR3 sequence: CASSQGGSRTDTQYF. The CDR3 nucleotides are TGTGCCAGCAGCCAAGGAGGTAGCCGCACAGATACGCAGTATTTT.

This chain uses TRBV30 with TRBJ2-1; D is unresolved. The V end was cut by 1 base, the J end by 10 bases, with 8 bases between. The CDR3 runs 11 residues. Germline V gene sequence: CDR1 GTSNPN, CDR2 SVGIG (reference sequence). This CDR3 reads CAWSDRQEQFF. As DNA, the CDR3 is TGTGCCTGGAGTGACCGGCAGGAGCAGTTCTTC. The full variable domain, with the rest looked up from reference TRBV30 and TRBJ2-1, is SQTIHQWPATLVQPVGSPLSLECTVEGTSNPNLYWYRQAAGRGLQLLFYSVGIGQISSEVPQNLSASRPQDRQFILSSKKLLLSDSGFYLCAWSDRQEQFFGPGTRLTVL.

The gene calls are TRBV5-1 and TRBJ2-7, with D possibly matching TRBD2 (6 bases). Deletions cut 2 bases from V and 6 bases from J, with 15 bases between. The CDR3 consists of 14 residues. Per the germline V gene, CDR1 is SGHRS and CDR2 is YFSETQ. CDR3 residues: CASSFVWYGGEQYF. CDR3 DNA: TGCGCCAGCAGCTTTGTCTGGTACGGGGGCGAGCAGTACTTC.

This clone occurred once. The chain carries TRBV19 and TRBJ2-1; tentatively, D is TRBD2 (5 bases). Germline V gives CDR1 LNHDA, CDR2 SQIVND (reference sequence). V was trimmed by 2 bases and J by 9 bases, leaving 8 bases between them. The CDR3 is 12 residues long. CDR3 loop: CASSILAGEQFF. As DNA, the CDR3 is TGTGCCAGTAGTATACTAGCCGGTGAGCAGTTCTTC. Combining the CDR3 with reference TRBV19 and TRBJ2-1 gives the whole variable domain DGGITQSPKYLFRKEGQNVTLSCEQNLNHDAMYWYRQDPGQGLRLIYYSQIVNDFQKGDIAEGYSVSREKKESFPLTVTSAQKNPTAFYLCASSILAGEQFFGPGTRLTVL.

The chain has TRBV7-3 and TRBJ2-3, with 12 bases fitting TRBD2. V dropped 5 bases and J dropped 5; count of bases not matched to a gene: 8. From germline, CDR1 is SGHTA and CDR2 FQGTGA. The CDR3 loop spans 16 amino acids. The CDR3 here is CASSPELAGGVDTQYF. The CDR3 coding sequence is TGTGCCAGCAGCCCCGAACTAGCGGGAGGAGTAGATACGCAGTATTTT.

The chain combines TRBV14 with TRBJ2-7; D possibly matches TRBD1 or TRBD2 (5 bases each). This CDR3 spans 14 amino acids. Germline CDR1 reads SGHDN; CDR2 reads FVKESK. V lost 1 base, J lost 0 bases, and 7 bases lay in between. This CDR3 reads CASSQGDVSYEQYF. The CDR3 DNA reads TGTGCCAGCAGCCAAGGGGACGTCTCCTACGAGCAGTACTTC.

The V gene is TRBV29-1, the J gene TRBJ2-1; D uncertain. Per germline, CDR1 SQVTM and CDR2 ANQGSEA. V was clipped by 0 bases and J by 2 bases, with 11 bases between them. This CDR3 is built from 15 residues. CDR3 residues: CSVEDLGKTYNEQFF. The CDR3 DNA reads as TGCAGCGTTGAAGATCTTGGGAAGACCTACAATGAGCAGTTCTTC.

This chain connects TRBV7-2 to TRBJ1-3; D is ambiguous. Trimming removed 5 bases at V and 1 base at J, with 12 bases between. Germline CDR1 SGHTA, CDR2 FQGNSA. This CDR3 is 15 amino acids long. Here the CDR3 reads CASSPSGYSGNTIYF. CDR3 sequence (DNA): TGTGCCAGCAGCCCCAGTGGATATTCTGGAAACACCATATATTTT.

The J gene is TRBJ2-7, the V gene TRBV18, with D unclear. This CDR3 has 13 residues. From germline, CDR1 is KGHSH and CDR2 LQKENI. Between the trimmed V and J ends, which lost 3 bases and 0 bases, there was a span of 6 bases. As DNA, the CDR3 is TGTGCCAGCTCACCTCTTAGCTCCTACGAGCAGTACTTC. This gives the protein CASSPLSSYEQYF.